This T cell receptor (beta chain) was sequenced in a study of Ad26.COV2.S vaccination and SARS-CoV-2 variants. About the study: Enrolled in COV1001, the donor was in the Ad26.COV2.S trial arm, which received the vaccine. The vaccine Ad26.COV2.S was put into the muscle once, or twice with 56 days between.

Treatment noted: approximately 18 received Ad26.COV2.S at low or high dose, single or two shots; roughly five received placebo; per-sample allocation not given. Sampling took place 63 days after the first vaccine or placebo injection. In this sample, this clone turned up once. Antigen specificity is unknown. The table came from immunoSEQ multiplex PCR; TCRdb's copy has only in-frame clones and leaves some out. The table has 380,000 or so clones, around nine tenths seen once. The CDR3 extends over 15 amino acids. Germline V gene lookup returns CDR1 SGHVS and CDR2 FQNEAQ. Germline trimming cut 4 bases from V and 3 bases from J; bases unmatched to any gene: 7. Study outcomes and limitations: Analyses that measured TCR breadth and depth may have underestimated total T cell responses.

The origin of this receptor is a person aged 18 to 59 who received the Ad26.COV2.S COVID-19 vaccine or a placebo. The specimen was peripheral blood, collected in a trial of Ad26.COV2.S vaccine versus placebo. The chain joins TRBV7-8 to TRBJ2-7, with 9 bases lining up with TRBD2. DNA of the CDR3: TGTGCCAGCAGCTCCCGGACTAGCGCAGACTACGAGCAGTACTTC. Protein: CASSSRTSADYEQYF.